This T cell receptor beta chain stems from a study of graft-versus-host responses after intestinal transplantation. Overall study: Each of the recipients got a multivisceral, liver-intestinal, or isolated intestinal transplant. Uniformly, recipients were administered anti-thymocyte globulin induction with subsequent tacrolimus and steroids for three to four years. The study, taken as a whole, reports: Subjects displaying graft-donor T cell macrochimerism possessed elevated graft-versus-host to host-versus-graft clonal ratios inside allografts. GvH clones appeared in recipient marrow, some first in ileum or blood.

With respect to this clone: No antigen is known for it.

Looked up from germline, CDR1 is LGHNA and CDR2 is YNFKEQ. CDR3 size: 13 residues. The ends were cut back, 6 bases at V and 4 bases at J, with 9 bases in the middle. Only in-frame clones appear in the TCRdb table, and some are missing; sequencing was by immunoSEQ multiplex PCR. Of roughly 96,000 clones listed, about 91% were seen once; the top ten hold nearly 0.5%. J is TRBJ1-4 and V is TRBV4-2, with a possible D match to TRBD1 (6 bases). This specimen consisted of unstimulated CD8+ T cells sorted from spleen or lymph node cells, obtained before intestinal transplant. This sequence was found in a human donor who received an intestinal transplant. The CDR3 sequence is CASRDSNNEKLFF. The DNA of the CDR3 is TGTGCCAGCAGGGACAGTAATAATGAAAAACTGTTTTTT.